Reported below is one T cell receptor (beta chain). This receptor's antigen is unknown. The input lacks base qualities; no much larger clone sits a single base away. Trimming costs V 3 bases and J 10 bases, and their ends lie 22 bases apart. The germline V gene specifies SGHRS as CDR1 and YFSETQ as CDR2. The CDR3 spans 16 residues, from the cysteine through the phenylalanine. CDR3 DNA is the only sequence kept; it has 48 bases, read in frame from the first base. The immunoSEQ Assay, a bias-controlled multiplex PCR, was used to amplify TCRbeta CDR3 regions from genomic DNA. As for the authors' bioinformatics: The number of nucleated cells in each sample was estimated from the amplification of reference gene primers within the assay. To quantify the absolute abundance of each unique TCRbeta CDR3 rearrangement, sequence reads were collapsed and filtered. For each sample, productive Simpson clonality was calculated as the square root of Simpson's diversity index across productive rearrangements. In TCRdb, the immuneACCESS table is reduced to in-frame sequences with V and J assigned. These tables do not hold every clone; where another copy was compared, an unresolved V gene accounts for under half, and the others remain unexplained. V and J calls and clone size are given by that table; D and trimming were obtained from the DNA. The sample contains 250,000 to 300,000 clones, about 82% of them found a single time. Approximately 5.1% of the sample rests with the top ten.

The data originate from a study of blood T cell repertoires in COVID-19 (dated by TCRdb to about 2020). At the level of the whole study: Samples from collaborators originated in the United States, Italy and Spain and spanned both the acute and convalescent phases of COVID-19. The prospective study material was composed of cDNA or gDNA derived from T cells, B-cell-depleted T cells, or PBMCs. The dataset comprised deeply sampled blood TCRbeta repertoires from subjects exposed to, actively infected with, or recovered from COVID-19. The repertoires were released in a freely available public database intended as a resource for research on the immune response to SARS-CoV-2. The samples were drawn from the first 160 participants of the ongoing ImmuneRACE study and from some 1,300 subjects provided by 6 global collaborators. Sample metadata almost always included a de-identified subject ID, COVID-19 status, age in years and sex. Where HLA class I and class II types were available, the types were taken from metadata supplied by the sample provider, not from assay-based typing. Here is what the overall study found, with its caveats: Clinical and demographic metadata were provided uncurated, with the amount varying by source and participant.

Whole blood was collected in K2EDTA tubes by collaborating institutions according to the institutions' own protocols. Collaborator samples were shipped for TCRbeta analysis as frozen whole blood, isolated PBMCs, or DNA extracted from either sample type. The source material was peripheral blood. This clonotype was obtained from a man aged 45-65 years with active or convalescent COVID-19. Recombination connected TRBV5-1 to TRBJ1-4; the D gene is perhaps TRBD1, from 5 matching bases. The DNA is TGCGCCAGCAGCTCAACAGGCTGGGGGGGGGACGGAAAACTGTTTTTT. This is translated as CASSSTGWGGDGKLFF. Supplemented by the reference TRBV5-1 and TRBJ1-4 proteins around the CDR3, the complete variable domain is KAGVTQTPRYLIKTRGQQVTLSCSPISGHRSVSWYQQTPGQGLQFLFEYFSETQRNKGNFPGRFSGRQFSNSRSEMNVSTLELGDSALYLCASSSTGWGGDGKLFFGSGTQLSVL.